This TCR beta chain was documented in a study of OX40 agonist ivuxolimab in advanced cancers. Turning to the study itself: A diagnosis of hepatocellular carcinoma, melanoma, renal cell or head and neck cancer was present in dose-escalation patients. About 44% of patients had received prior checkpoint inhibitor therapy.

Profiled with immunoSEQ multiplex PCR; TCRdb holds only in-frame clones, not every one. The top ten clones hold roughly 12% of a sample with approximately 52,000 clones, around 87% of them seen once. Trimming took 8 bases from V and 5 from J, leaving 17 bases between them. There are 14 residues in the CDR3. Germline CDR1 reads PRHDT; CDR2 reads FYEKMQ (reference sequence). The starting material was CD4+ or CD8+ T cells sorted from blood, obtained in a trial of the OX40 agonist ivuxolimab. The receptor was derived from an adult with an advanced solid tumor such as melanoma, head and neck, liver or kidney cancer. This chain uses TRBV13 with TRBJ2-3, with a tentative D call TRBD1 (5 bases). This chain's CDR3 is CASVWLGVVDTQYF. CDR3 nucleotide sequence: TGTGCCAGCGTCTGGTTAGGGGTTGTAGATACGCAGTATTTT.